This TCR beta chain was profiled in a study of cytotoxic CD8 clonotypes in ibrutinib-treated CLL. Across the study: Among the patients, over 9 presented as relapsed/refractory and about 15 as treatment-naive; around 17 showed unmutated IGHV.

Findings and caveats of the study: Public clonotypes were uncommon and contracted or stayed stable on treatment. Clonality went up at ibrutinib response and then declined back toward baseline at progression.

Clones were sequenced by immunoSEQ multiplex PCR, and TCRdb holds only the in-frame ones, with some missing. The table lists some 43,000 clones, around 70% of them singletons. TCR beta libraries used about 2 micrograms of DNA from cryopreserved PBMCs. About this clone: Its target is unknown.

With 5 bases removed from V and 1 base from J, the gap between germline ends came to 14 bases. This CDR3 comprises 15 residues. The V gene's germline CDR1 is MGHDK and CDR2 SYGVNS. The sequences come from PBMCs, collected after 12 months of ibrutinib treatment. The chain joins TRBV25-1 to TRBJ2-5; D is unresolved. The source is a human donor with chronic lymphocytic leukemia. The CDR3 bases are TGTGCCAGCAGTCCCTTAACCACCCCCCAAGAGACCCAGTACTTC. Residues: CASSPLTTPQETQYF.